Below, 22 T cell receptor beta chains from the same sample are listed, as sequenced in a study of blood T cells in healthy people across ages. Using a J-beta primer mix together with a sample-barcoded 5' primer, a second PCR was run for roughly 6 to 12 cycles. Each CDR3 protein gets one entry after TCRdb re-called the 5' RACE reads with MiXCR. The sample consists of approximately 800,000 distinct CDR3 sequences, less than 70% of them appearing once. The source material was blood. Source of these receptors: a man of 80 years or more in good health.

The V and J genes are TRBV30 and TRBJ2-1; 9 nucleotides match TRBD2. This CDR3 has 15 amino acids. Germline values: CDR1 GTSNPN, CDR2 SVGIG (reference sequence). V gave up 0 bases and J gave up 6 bases; unmatched junction bases: 6. CDR3 region: CAWSVMAGGRNEQFF. The CDR3 DNA reads TGTGCCTGGAGTGTAATGGCGGGAGGGCGCAATGAGCAGTTCTTC.

The chain has TRBV20-1 and TRBJ2-1; 16 bases fit TRBD2. The CDR3 is 16 residues long. Germline values: CDR1 DFQATT, CDR2 SNEGSKA (reference sequence). Trimming cost V 6 bases and J 6 bases; bases outside gene matches: 8. CDR3 DNA: TGCAGTGCAAGGGGACTAGCGGGAGGGCAGGGCAATGAGCAGTTCTTC. Translating it yields CSARGLAGGQGNEQFF.

The rearrangement links TRBV3-1 to TRBJ2-7; D possibly uses TRBD1 or TRBD2 (5 bases each). Trimming shortened V by 4 bases and J by 4 bases, and 14 bases separated the two germline ends. The germline V gene encodes CDR1 LGHDT and CDR2 YNNKEL (reference sequence). The CDR3 consists of 14 residues. The CDR3 sequence is CASSPTGPQYEQYF. CDR3 coding DNA: TGTGCCAGCAGCCCTACGGGACCCCAGTACGAGCAGTACTTC.

The chain uses TRBV7-9 and TRBJ2-3, with D possibly matching TRBD2 (5 bases). V was cut by 2 bases and J by 5 bases, with 20 bases left in between. The CDR3 totals 17 residues. Germline lookup yields CDR1 SEHNR and CDR2 FQNEAQ (reference sequence). The DNA for the CDR3 is TGTGCCAGCAGCTTATTAGCGTCCTCAATTTCGCAAGATACGCAGTATTTT. It encodes CASSLLASSISQDTQYF.

This clonotype was recorded only once. The V call is TRBV20-1, the J call TRBJ2-1; TRBD2 agrees at 10 bases. Near its end, the DNA agrees better with TRBJ2-7, so the J call may be wrong. There are 14 residues in the CDR3. Germline V gene lookup returns CDR1 DFQATT and CDR2 SNEGSKA (reference sequence). The CDR3 DNA sequence: TGCAGTGGTATACTAGCGGGGAGGTACAATGAGCAGTACTTC. Its protein is CSGILAGRYNEQYF.

The CDR3 nucleotides are TGTGCCAGCAGCGGCCGGGACAGCTCCTACGAGCAGTACTTC. It yields the protein CASSGRDSSYEQYF. The V and J genes are TRBV14 and TRBJ2-7; 7 bases map to TRBD1. Germline V lookup: CDR1 SGHDN, CDR2 FVKESK. The J segment lost 0 bases and the V segment lost 5 bases, leaving 4 bases of the junction unmatched. This CDR3 has 14 amino acids.

The chain links TRBV20-1 to TRBJ2-5, with TRBD1 identical over 7 bases. This CDR3 is 15 amino acids long. V was clipped by 6 bases and J by 1 base; unmatched bases: 11. The germline gives CDR1 DFQATT, CDR2 SNEGSKA (reference sequence). The CDR3 coding sequence is TGCAGTGCATTGCCCGGGACAGAGTTCCAAGAGACCCAGTACTTC. Its protein product is CSALPGTEFQETQYF.

This sequence joins TRBV14 and TRBJ1-1; D gene uncertain. In germline, CDR1 is SGHDN, CDR2 FVKESK. Trimming took off 0 bases at V and 3 bases at J, with 14 bases between the two ends. CDR3 size: 16 residues. As DNA, the CDR3 is TGTGCCAGCAGCCAAGATCGGACGGTATTTTACACTGAAGCTTTCTTT. Translating gives CASSQDRTVFYTEAFF.

This clonotype was counted between two and nine times. The chain carries TRBV6-5 and TRBJ1-2, with D possibly matching TRBD1 (6 bases). Germline V gene sequence: CDR1 MNHEY, CDR2 SVGAGI. The CDR3 sequence is 13 residues long. V was pared by 10 bases and J by 3 bases, with 15 bases between. CDR3 DNA: TGTGCCACCCGGGGCCAGGGGTACTATGGCTACACCTTC. It translates to CATRGQGYYGYTF.

The chain employs TRBV7-9 and TRBJ1-2; the match to TRBD1 covers 8 bases. Germline CDR1 reads SEHNR; CDR2 reads FQNEAQ (reference sequence). J was trimmed by 2 bases and V by 5 bases; bases with no gene match: 7. There are 15 residues in the CDR3. This CDR3 is CASSPDRARNYGYTF. The CDR3 bases are TGTGCCAGCAGCCCGGACAGGGCGAGAAACTATGGCTACACCTTC.

This chain joins TRBV5-6 and TRBJ2-7, with 8 bases that match TRBD1. V was pared by 4 bases and J by 3 bases, with 9 bases of the junction left unmatched. This CDR3 spans 15 amino acids. CDR1 is SGHDT and CDR2 is YYEEEE in the germline V gene. CDR3 sequence (DNA): TGTGCCAGCAGCCCCGGGACAGGTCCCTTCTACGAGCAGTACTTC. Protein sequence: CASSPGTGPFYEQYF.

The chain joins TRBV20-1 to TRBJ2-7, with a tentative D call TRBD1 (6 bases). This CDR3 region has 15 residues. The ends were cut back, 0 bases at V and 0 bases at J, with 12 bases in the middle. Per germline, CDR1 DFQATT and CDR2 SNEGSKA (reference sequence). The CDR3 protein is CSARDLRGSSYEQYF. For the CDR3, the DNA is TGCAGTGCTAGAGATCTGAGGGGGAGCTCCTACGAGCAGTACTTC.

The rearrangement links TRBV7-2 to TRBJ2-7, with D maybe TRBD1 (6 bases). V lost 1 base to trimming and J lost 6 bases, with 13 bases between them. This CDR3 has 14 residues. The germline V gene encodes CDR1 SGHTA and CDR2 FQGNSA. The CDR3 bases are TGTGCCAGCAGCTTAGGGTACAGGGTGGGCGAGCAGTACTTC. Translated, it gives CASSLGYRVGEQYF.

This chain links TRBV6-2 or TRBV6-3 with TRBJ1-2, with 7 bases fitting TRBD1. The CDR3 extends over 14 amino acids. Germline V gene data show CDR1 as MNHEY and CDR2 as SVGEGT. Trimming removed 5 bases from V and 4 bases from J; junction bases left unmatched: 7. In nucleotides, the CDR3 is TGTGCCAGCAGTCGGACAGGCATTGGCTATGGCTACACCTTC. Its protein is CASSRTGIGYGYTF.

This clonotype has a handful of counts. The chain carries TRBV6-6 and TRBJ2-7, with D perhaps being TRBD1 or TRBD2 (5 bases each). Deletions cut 1 base from V and 6 bases from J, with 7 bases between. The germline V gene encodes CDR1 MNHNY and CDR2 SVGAGI (reference sequence). CDR3 size: 12 residues. The CDR3 nucleotides are TGTGCCAGCAGTTACTGGGACGGCGAGCAGTACTTC. It specifies CASSYWDGEQYF.

The V and J genes are TRBV7-2 and TRBJ2-1; TRBD2 aligns across 10 bases. The CDR3 loop spans 16 amino acids. V lost 2 bases to trimming and J lost 3 bases; unmatched junction nucleotides: 4. Germline V gives CDR1 SGHTA, CDR2 FQGNSA. The CDR3 loop is CASSLWASGSYNEQFF. In DNA, the CDR3 is TGTGCCAGCAGCTTATGGGCTAGCGGGAGCTACAATGAGCAGTTCTTC.

The chain couples TRBV2 to TRBJ1-6; TRBD1 aligns across 10 bases. There are 16 residues in the CDR3. CDR1 is SNHLY, CDR2 FYNNEI, per germline. The V and J ends lost 8 bases and 8 bases, in that order; junction bases with no gene match: 12. CDR3 sequence: CASGTGAMLGDSPLHF. As DNA, the CDR3 is TGTGCCAGCGGGACAGGGGCCATGCTGGGCGATTCACCCCTCCACTTT. The full variable domain, its missing parts supplied by reference TRBV2 and TRBJ1-6, is EPEVTQTPSHQVTQMGQEVILRCVPISNHLYFYWYRQILGQKVEFLVSFYNNEISEKSEIFDDQFSVERPDGSNFTLKIRSTKLEDSAMYFCASGTGAMLGDSPLHFGNGTRLTVT.

This sequence joins TRBV6-2 or TRBV6-3 and TRBJ2-7; D is perhaps TRBD1 or TRBD2 (5 bases each). Germline values: CDR1 MNHEY, CDR2 SVGEGT. The CDR3 is 13 amino acids. Trimming took off 2 bases at V and 7 bases at J, with 12 bases between the two ends. The CDR3 loop is CASSYTGTWEQYF. In nucleotides, the CDR3 is TGTGCCAGCAGTTACACGGGGACGTGGGAGCAGTACTTC.

This clonotype showed up just a few times. The CDR3 here is CASSFLRLARSSSYEQYF. The CDR3 DNA reads as TGTGCCAGCAGTTTTTTGAGACTAGCGCGTTCAAGCTCCTACGAGCAGTACTTC. This chain uses TRBV28 with TRBJ2-7; the match to TRBD2 covers 8 bases. This CDR3 has 18 residues. V trimming: 3 bases; J trimming: 0 bases; junction bases outside the gene matches: 13. Germline CDR1 MDHEN, CDR2 SYDVKM. Full variable domain (missing parts from reference TRBV28 and TRBJ2-7): DVKVTQSSRYLVKRTGEKVFLECVQDMDHENMFWYRQDPGLGLRLIYFSYDVKMKEKGDIPEGYSVSREKKERFSLILESASTNQTSMYLCASSFLRLARSSSYEQYFGPGTRLTVT.

J is TRBJ1-5 and V is TRBV28, with TRBD1 identical over 8 bases. V dropped 5 bases and J dropped 0; count of bases not matched to a gene: 9. Germline CDR1 is MDHEN and CDR2 is SYDVKM. The CDR3 is made up of 17 amino acids. The CDR3 nucleotides are TGTGCCAGCAGTCCGGGCAGGGGGCCTCATAGCAATCAGCCCCAGCATTTT. As protein: CASSPGRGPHSNQPQHF.

This clonotype has a count of ten or more. The CDR3 sequence is CASSRQGEQFF. The CDR3 DNA sequence: TGTGCCAGCAGCCGCCAGGGTGAGCAGTTCTTC. This rearrangement joins TRBV12-3 or TRBV12-4 to TRBJ2-1; TRBD1 might be the D (5 bases). The CDR3 length is 11 residues. Between the trimmed V and J ends, which lost 6 bases and 9 bases, there was a span of 9 bases.

This chain connects TRBV6-5 to TRBJ2-5; 12 positions match TRBD1. This CDR3 region has 16 residues. Unmatched junction bases numbered 7, after V lost 2 bases and J lost 6 bases. CDR1 and CDR2 (germline): MNHEY, SVGAGI. CDR3 nucleotides: TGTGCCAGCAGTTACGCCGGGACAGGGGGCGCAAAGACCCAGTACTTC. The encoded protein is CASSYAGTGGAKTQYF.